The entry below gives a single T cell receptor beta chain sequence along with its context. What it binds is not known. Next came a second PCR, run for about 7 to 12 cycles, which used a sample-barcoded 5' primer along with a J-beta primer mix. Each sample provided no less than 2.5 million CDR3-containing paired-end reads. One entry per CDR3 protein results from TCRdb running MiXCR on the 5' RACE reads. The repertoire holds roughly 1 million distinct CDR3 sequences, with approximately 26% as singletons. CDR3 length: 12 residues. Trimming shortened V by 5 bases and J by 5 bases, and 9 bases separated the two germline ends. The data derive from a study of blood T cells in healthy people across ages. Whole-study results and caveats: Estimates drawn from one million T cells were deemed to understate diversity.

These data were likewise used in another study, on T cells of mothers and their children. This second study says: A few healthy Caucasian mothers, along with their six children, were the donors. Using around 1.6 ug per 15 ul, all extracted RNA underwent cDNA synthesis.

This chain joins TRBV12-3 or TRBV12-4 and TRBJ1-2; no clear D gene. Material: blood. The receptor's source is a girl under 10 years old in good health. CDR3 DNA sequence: TGTGCCAGCAGTACTCAAGGGTATGGCTACACCTTC. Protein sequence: CASSTQGYGYTF.